This T cell receptor (beta chain) came from a study of T-cell reconstitution after alpha-beta-depleted transplantation in children. CDR1 is MNHEY, CDR2 SMNVEV, per germline (reference sequence). V was shortened by 0 bases and J by 3 bases, with 15 bases between the two germline ends. This CDR3 has 17 residues. Unique molecular identifiers were used to barcode this TCRbeta library. TCRdb reprocessed the PCR reads via MiXCR and lists one record per CDR3 protein. The profile shows some 500,000 distinct CDR3 sequences, about 31% of them singletons. The rearrangement joins TRBV27 to TRBJ2-1; TRBD1 might be the D (6 bases). The input for sequencing was PBMCs from the stem cell graft donor, taken from the stem cell graft. The clonotype was recovered from a human donor who donated a stem cell graft to a child with aplastic anemia. CDR3 residues: CASSLSLSGALYNEQFF. The CDR3 bases are TGTGCCAGCAGTTTATCTCTGTCAGGGGCTCTCTACAATGAGCAGTTCTTC.